A single sample is the source of the 15 T cell receptor beta chains below, sequenced in a study of vaccination and CD4 T cells after COVID-19 (dated by TCRdb to between 2021 and 2024). The antigens of these receptors remain unknown. The library was obtained by PCR. Data came from an Illumina iSeq 100. TCR sequencing of DNA from cultured CD4+ T cells used the Oncomine TCR Beta short-read assay at the Johns Hopkins FTIC core. The public reads were quality trimmed at Q25 with fastp and then assembled into clones with MiXCR by TCRdb, keeping productive beta chains. Each CDR3 protein appears once, grouped with its most common genes and DNA. This sample holds 4,500 to 6,000 distinct CDR3 sequences; around 40% were observed only once. Of the sample, over 40% is held by the ten largest clones. The intended sense of this specimen's treatment or condition label: roughly 11-day PBMC culture with coronavirus spike peptide pools or control peptides (ViraFEST assay). CD4+ T cells from unexposed donors were collected before the COVID-19 pandemic (2011-2018).

The material sequenced was CD4+ T cells from blood, cultured in vitro. The receptors were gathered from a human donor in good health.

CDR3 nucleotide sequence: TGTGCCAGCAGCCGGGCCACTAGCACAGATACGCAGTATTTT. As protein: CASSRATSTDTQYF. The chain has TRBV6-1 and TRBJ2-3; D is unclear. Trimming shortened V by 6 bases and J by 0 bases, and 10 bases separated the two germline ends. In germline, CDR1 is MNHNS, CDR2 SASEGT. CDR3 size: 14 residues.

The V and J genes are TRBV19 and TRBJ1-5; tentative D call: TRBD1 (6 bases). The CDR3 contains 14 residues. CDR1 is LNHDA, CDR2 SQIVND, per germline (reference sequence). V lost 5 bases to trimming and J lost 6 bases, with 14 bases between them. The CDR3 reads CASSSGQRTQPQHF. The CDR3 DNA reads TGTGCCAGTAGTTCCGGACAGCGTACTCAGCCCCAGCATTTT.

This clonotype was recorded a few times. J is TRBJ2-5 and V is TRBV20-1; TRBD2 aligns across 9 bases. The trim removed 2 bases at V and 5 bases at J, leaving 6 bases unmatched. Germline CDR1 reads DFQATT; CDR2 reads SNEGSKA (reference sequence). The CDR3 spans 14 residues. CDR3 protein: CSARQAGGKETQYF. Written as DNA, the CDR3 is TGCAGTGCTAGACAAGCGGGGGGTAAGGAGACCCAGTACTTC.

This clonotype was detected only a few times. The chain uses TRBV7-9 and TRBJ1-2; D remains unclear. Trimming pared 3 bases from V and 6 bases from J, leaving 8 bases between. The germline CDR1 and CDR2 sequences are SEHNR and FQNEAQ (reference sequence). The CDR3 consists of 12 residues. This CDR3 reads CASSFSGNGYTF. CDR3 nucleotide sequence: TGTGCCAGCAGCTTCTCTGGGAATGGCTACACCTTC. The whole variable domain, remainder taken from reference TRBV7-9 and TRBJ1-2, is DTGVSQNPRHKITKRGQNVTFRCDPISEHNRLYWYRQTLGQGPEFLTYFQNEAQLEKSRLLSDRFSAERPKGSFSTLEIQRTEQGDSAMYLCASSFSGNGYTFGSGTRLTVV.

CDR3 nucleotide sequence: TGTGCCAGCAGGGTAGATGCCACCTACGAGCAGTACTTC. It yields the protein CASRVDATYEQYF. The rearrangement links TRBV2 to TRBJ2-7, with unresolved D. Germline CDR1 and CDR2: SNHLY and FYNNEI. This CDR3 region has 13 residues. V was pared by 6 bases and J by 2 bases, with 11 bases between.

The chain is built from TRBV6-1 and TRBJ2-5; D gene ambiguous. V shed 1 base and J shed 4 bases, with 7 bases lying between them. CDR1 is MNHNS, CDR2 SASEGT, per germline. This CDR3 spans 13 amino acids. The CDR3, as DNA: TGTGCCAGCAGTGAAGTTCCTACAGAGACCCAGTACTTC. Its translation is CASSEVPTETQYF.

The V and J genes are TRBV6-1 and TRBJ1-2; 8 positions agree with TRBD1. This CDR3 spans 14 amino acids. CDR1 and CDR2 from the germline V gene are MNHNS and SASEGT. The V and J ends lost 8 bases and 3 bases, in that order; junction bases with no gene match: 8. This CDR3 is CASLRGQGYYGYTF. The DNA for the CDR3 is TGTGCCAGCCTCCGAGGACAGGGATACTATGGCTACACCTTC.

In DNA, the CDR3 is TGTGCCAGCAGCCCCCGAGAGGGGGGACAGCGAGAGACCCAGTACTTC. It yields the protein CASSPREGGQRETQYF. The chain employs TRBV6-1 and TRBJ2-5, with D possibly matching TRBD1 (7 bases). The length of the CDR3 is 16 residues. CDR1 is MNHNS and CDR2 is SASEGT in the germline V gene. The V end was cut by 6 bases, the J end by 4 bases, with 21 bases between.

V gene TRBV7-2 combines with J gene TRBJ2-3, with D tentatively TRBD1 (5 bases). V shed 5 bases and J shed 5 bases, with 14 bases lying between them. Looked up from germline, CDR1 is SGHTA and CDR2 is FQGNSA. There are 14 residues in the CDR3. CDR3 region: CASSLPPGIDTQYF. The DNA of the CDR3 is TGTGCCAGCAGCCTCCCCCCAGGGATAGATACGCAGTATTTT.

The V gene is TRBV6-2 or TRBV6-3, the J gene TRBJ2-7, with D perhaps being TRBD1 or TRBD2 (5 bases each). Trimming removed 7 bases at V and 0 bases at J, with 13 bases between. This CDR3 spans 14 amino acids. The germline V gene has CDR1 MNHEY and CDR2 SVGEGT. The CDR3 sequence: CASTAGTSSYEQYF. Written as DNA, the CDR3 is TGTGCCAGCACCGCCGGGACCAGCTCCTACGAGCAGTACTTC.

V and J are TRBV19 and TRBJ1-5; D unclear. Trimming cost V 6 bases and J 1 base, with 16 bases left between them. Per the germline V gene, CDR1 is LNHDA and CDR2 is SQIVND (reference sequence). The CDR3 is 16 amino acids. CDR3 nucleotides: TGTGCCAGTAGCCCCAGGACGGGGTCGAGCAATCAGCCCCAGCATTTT. It is translated as CASSPRTGSSNQPQHF. The full variable domain, completed using reference TRBV19 and TRBJ1-5, is DGGITQSPKYLFRKEGQNVTLSCEQNLNHDAMYWYRQDPGQGLRLIYYSQIVNDFQKGDIAEGYSVSREKKESFPLTVTSAQKNPTAFYLCASSPRTGSSNQPQHFGDGTRLSIL.

This clonotype was counted between two and nine times. The J gene is TRBJ1-2, the V gene TRBV19; 10 bases map to TRBD1. V lost 6 bases to trimming and J lost 7 bases; unmatched junction nucleotides: 8. CDR1 and CDR2 (germline): LNHDA, SQIVND (reference sequence). This CDR3 contains 14 residues. Here the CDR3 reads CASSLDRGLGGYTF. CDR3 nucleotides: TGTGCCAGTAGCCTGGACAGGGGGTTAGGTGGCTACACCTTC.

By its share, this clonotype is large. The chain joins TRBV25-1 to TRBJ1-2, with D uncertain. The CDR3 length is 12 residues. V was trimmed by 2 bases and J by 4 bases, leaving 5 bases between them. Germline V gene lookup returns CDR1 MGHDK and CDR2 SYGVNS. As DNA, the CDR3 is TGTGCCAGCAGTGAACCCCCCTATGGCTACACCTTC. Encoded protein: CASSEPPYGYTF.

V usage is TRBV6-1 and J usage is TRBJ2-3; 12 nucleotides match TRBD2. Losses at the gene ends were 4 bases for V and 6 bases for J; bases not matched to a gene: 5. CDR1 and CDR2 from the germline V gene are MNHNS and SASEGT. The CDR3 totals 15 residues. As DNA, the CDR3 is TGTGCCAGCAGTGGTCTAGCGGGGGGGCCCGATACGCAGTATTTT. This sequence encodes CASSGLAGGPDTQYF.

The CDR3 loop reads CASDGKSGTGELFF. The CDR3 bases are TGTGCCAGCGACGGGAAGTCAGGCACCGGGGAGCTGTTTTTT. The chain links TRBV6-1 to TRBJ2-2; D might be TRBD2 (5 bases). This CDR3 comprises 14 residues. Trimming pared 8 bases from V and 4 bases from J, leaving 14 bases between. Germline CDR1 and CDR2: MNHNS and SASEGT.